This T cell receptor (beta chain) was sequenced in a study of blood T cell repertoires in COVID-19. Study background: Samples of COVID-19 (acute and convalescent) were obtained from the United States, Italy and Spain. PBMCs, B-cell-depleted T cells, or T cells were the source of the cDNA or gDNA that made up the material.

This clone came up once. In the source study's methods: For nucleated cells, counts were estimated from reference gene primer amplification. The protocol was immunoSEQ multiplex PCR, while the TCRdb copy is restricted to in-frame clones and leaves out a portion. V, J and clone size are those of that table, while D and trimming were read from the DNA. The data hold 100,000 to 150,000 clones, with over 60% observed a single time. The clonotype originates from a man aged 40-50 years with active or convalescent COVID-19. Sequencing was carried out using peripheral blood.

The CDR3 DNA reads as TGTGCCAGCAGTTACGGGACAGGGCCAAAGTTCTTC. Residues: CASSYGTGPKFF. This chain connects TRBV6-5 to TRBJ2-1; 9 bases line up with TRBD1. The CDR3 is made up of 12 amino acids. The germline CDR1 and CDR2 sequences are MNHEY and SVGAGI. V shed 2 bases, J shed 14 bases, and the junction held 4 bases outside the gene matches.